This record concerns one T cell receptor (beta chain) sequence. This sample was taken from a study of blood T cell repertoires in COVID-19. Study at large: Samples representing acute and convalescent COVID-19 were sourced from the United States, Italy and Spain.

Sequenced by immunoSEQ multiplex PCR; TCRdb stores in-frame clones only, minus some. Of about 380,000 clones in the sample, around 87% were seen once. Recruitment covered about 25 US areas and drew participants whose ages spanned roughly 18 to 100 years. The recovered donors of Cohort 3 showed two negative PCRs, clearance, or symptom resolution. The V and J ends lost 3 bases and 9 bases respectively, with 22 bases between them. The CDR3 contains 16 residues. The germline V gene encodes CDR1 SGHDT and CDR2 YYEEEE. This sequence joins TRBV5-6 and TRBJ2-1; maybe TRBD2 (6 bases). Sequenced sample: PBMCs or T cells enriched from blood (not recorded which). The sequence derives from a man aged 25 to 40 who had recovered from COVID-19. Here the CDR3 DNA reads TGTGCCAGCAGCTCGCTCCGGGGCGGCGTGGGAGGTGAGCAGTTCTTC. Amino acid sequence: CASSSLRGGVGGEQFF. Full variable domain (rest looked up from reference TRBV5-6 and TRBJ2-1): DAGVTQSPTHLIKTRGQQVTLRCSPKSGHDTVSWYQQALGQGPQFIFQYYEEEERQRGNFPDRFSGHQFPNYSSELNVNALLLGDSALYLCASSSLRGGVGGEQFFGPGTRLTVL.